These 12 T cell receptor beta chains share one sample of origin, sequenced in a study of identical twins. TCRdb reprocessed the 5' RACE reads with MiXCR, giving one entry per CDR3 protein. Among under 20,000 distinct CDR3 sequences listed, around 70% were seen once. Sequenced sample: memory (CD45RO+) T cells sorted from blood. Receptors originate from a woman younger than 35 in good health. This table probably holds off-target reads from a library built for another chain.

Notes on this clonotype: Its ends do not fully match the called genes, so a read error is possible. The chain uses TRBV12-5 and TRBJ2-5, with D hard to call. This CDR3 has 12 residues. Germline V gene lookup returns CDR1 LGHNT and CDR2 FRNRAP. In DNA form, the CDR3 reads TGTGCTAGTGCTTTGGACCTGGGGACCCAGTACTTC. This codes for CASALDLGTQYF.

This clonotype was detected only a few times. This chain uses TRBV11-2 with TRBJ2-1; D is undetermined. Trimming cost V 3 bases and J 0 bases, with 9 bases left between them. CDR3 length: 15 residues. Germline CDR1 and CDR2: SGHAT and FQNNGV. In DNA form, the CDR3 reads TGTGCCAGCAGCTTCGTAAGAAGCTCCTACAATGAGCAGTTCTTC. Translated: CASSFVRSSYNEQFF.

The chain employs TRBV10-3 and TRBJ2-2; D gene unclear. Germline CDR1 and CDR2: ENHRY and SYGVKD. The germline V and J ends were trimmed by 3 bases and 4 bases, with 3 bases remaining between them. CDR3 length: 12 amino acids. The DNA for the CDR3 is TGTGCCATCAGTGACCGCACCGGGGAGCTGTTTTTT. This gives the protein CAISDRTGELFF.

The rearrangement links TRBV4-1 to TRBJ2-2; perhaps TRBD2 as D (5 bases). Deletions cut 5 bases from V and 1 base from J, with 14 bases between. This CDR3 spans 16 amino acids. In germline, CDR1 is MGHRA, CDR2 YSYEKL. In DNA, the CDR3 is TGCGCCAGCAGCTATGCAAGCGGAAGGAACACCGGGGAGCTGTTTTTT. Protein sequence: CASSYASGRNTGELFF.

In its sample, this clonotype was seen a few times. The chain is built from TRBV12-3 or TRBV12-4 and TRBJ2-7; the D gene is possibly TRBD1 (6 bases). V was trimmed by 5 bases and J by 3 bases, leaving 20 bases between them. The CDR3 length is 16 residues. CDR3 nucleotide sequence: TGTGCCAGCAGTGTAACAGGGATGGGTAGGGTCTACGAGCAGTACTTC. It is translated as CASSVTGMGRVYEQYF.

The chain has TRBV30 and TRBJ2-7; D ambiguous. V dropped 1 base and J dropped 2 bases, with 15 bases sitting between them. Germline V lookup: CDR1 GTSNPN, CDR2 SVGIG (reference sequence). This CDR3 contains 15 residues. CDR3 sequence reads: CAWSGLYKPPYEQYF. Here the CDR3 DNA reads TGTGCCTGGAGTGGCCTATATAAACCGCCCTACGAGCAGTACTTC.

The chain uses TRBV7-2 and TRBJ2-7; possibly TRBD1 for D (5 bases). Per the germline V gene, CDR1 is SGHTA and CDR2 is FQGNSA. Trimming stripped 0 bases from V and 2 bases from J, with 8 bases between. The CDR3 has 14 residues. DNA for the CDR3: TGTGCCAGCAGCTTAGCGCAGGGCACCTACGAGCAGTACTTC. Translated, it gives CASSLAQGTYEQYF.

In nucleotides, the CDR3 is TGTGCCAGCAGTGAAGAACCAATGGAAAGGGAGACCCAGTACTTC. As protein: CASSEEPMERETQYF. The chain recombines TRBV2 with TRBJ2-5, with D uncertain. Germline V gene lookup returns CDR1 SNHLY and CDR2 FYNNEI. CDR3 size: 15 residues. V shed 1 base and J shed 5 bases, with 14 bases lying between them. The variable domain in full, completed from reference TRBV2 and TRBJ2-5, reads EPEVTQTPSHQVTQMGQEVILRCVPISNHLYFYWYRQILGQKVEFLVSFYNNEISEKSEIFDDQFSVERPDGSNFTLKIRSTKLEDSAMYFCASSEEPMERETQYFGPGTRLLVL.

This clonotype was recorded once. The chain employs TRBV29-1 and TRBJ2-5; maybe TRBD2 (5 bases). The CDR3 extends over 12 amino acids. Germline CDR1 is SQVTM and CDR2 is ANQGSEA. Trimming shortened V by 5 bases and J by 5 bases, and 12 bases separated the two germline ends. The CDR3 protein is CSVITSRETQYF. For the CDR3, the DNA is TGCAGCGTTATTACTAGTAGGGAGACCCAGTACTTC.

The V and J genes are TRBV6-5 and TRBJ2-7; weak D call: TRBD1 (5 bases). Trimming cost V 0 bases and J 0 bases, with 12 bases left between them. This CDR3 region has 16 residues. The V gene's germline CDR1 is MNHEY and CDR2 SVGAGI. The CDR3 region is CASSYSFGRGSYEQYF. In nucleotides, the CDR3 is TGTGCCAGCAGTTACTCCTTTGGAAGGGGCTCCTACGAGCAGTACTTC.

There are a few counts of this clonotype. The chain recombines TRBV11-3 with TRBJ2-1; perhaps TRBD2 as D (6 bases). With 1 base removed from V and 7 bases from J, the gap between germline ends came to 11 bases. CDR1 is SGHNT, CDR2 YENEEA, per germline. The CDR3 length is 14 residues. CDR3 in amino acids: CASSLGGGMNEQFF. The CDR3 coding sequence is TGTGCCAGCAGCTTAGGAGGCGGGATGAATGAGCAGTTCTTC.

The V call is TRBV18, the J call TRBJ1-3; TRBD1 agrees at 7 bases. With 3 bases clipped from V and 1 base from J, the junction kept 9 bases outside the gene matches. Germline V gene data show CDR1 as KGHSH and CDR2 as LQKENI. The CDR3 sequence is 17 residues long. In DNA form, the CDR3 reads TGTGCCAGCTCACCCACGGGACAGCAAGGATCTGGAAACACCATATATTTT. It encodes CASSPTGQQGSGNTIYF.